The clone carrying this TCR beta chain was recorded at least ten times. Its target is not known. The time point was: sample taken at primary tumor resection. Single TCR cDNA molecules each had their own unique molecular identifier. TCRdb redid the calling of the 5' RACE reads with MiXCR, one entry per CDR3 protein. The sample holds several thousand distinct CDR3 sequences, under 15% seen once. This specimen belongs to a study of spatial heterogeneity in lung cancer. Study background: Sequencing consistently turned up more beta-chain sequences than alpha-chain sequences. Study-level results: Tumoral mutation counts were tracked by counts of expanded intratumoral alpha and beta TCRs.

This sample comprised lung tumor tissue, obtained at surgery. This clonotype was sampled from a female donor with early-stage non-small cell lung cancer.

The CDR3 DNA follows: TGCGCCAGCAGCTCCGGAGTGGCACATGAAGCTTTCTTT. It yields the protein CASSSGVAHEAFF. V and J are TRBV5-1 and TRBJ1-1; D not resolved. Germline CDR1 and CDR2: SGHRS and YFSETQ. This CDR3 comprises 13 residues. V shed 3 bases and J shed 7 bases, with 13 bases lying between them.